This T cell receptor beta chain emerged from a study of Graves' ophthalmopathy and Graves' hyperthyroidism (dated by TCRdb to 2016 to 2018). As for the study more broadly: Peripheral blood samples were taken at the time of initial diagnosis, before any treatment was given. The study used TCR beta repertoire signatures to distinguish Graves' ophthalmopathy from Graves' hyperthyroidism and to predict progression to ophthalmopathy. In total, around 140 blood samples were TCR-sequenced: under 45 ophthalmopathy, roughly 80 hyperthyroidism and around 17 hyperthyroidism-to-ophthalmopathy patients. To explore V-J signatures that distinguish ophthalmopathy from hyperthyroidism, a discovery set of 95 to 100 patients was enrolled, made up of 40 to 45 with ophthalmopathy and under 65 with stable hyperthyroidism. An independent validation cohort was composed of some 18 hyperthyroidism patients and 15 to 17 patients who later progressed from hyperthyroidism to ophthalmopathy. In over 5 hyperthyroidism patients, the T-cell repertoires found in thyroid tissue were compared with those found in blood. Once sampling was done, hyperthyroidism patients were given methimazole at a starting dose of 30 mg daily, while ophthalmopathy patients were given high-dose intravenous methylprednisolone. The roughly 91 discovery patients were randomly split 7:3 into training and test sets.

For repertoire sequencing, TCR beta CDR3 regions were amplified from RNA transcripts. The first round of RT-PCR was done with HTBI primers and the Qiagen OneStep RT-PCR kit, and was followed by a second round of multiplex PCR, then size selection and purification. Libraries were sequenced paired-end with 100 bp reads on an Illumina HiSeq2000. Per the original workflow: Reads were processed with SOAPnuke, discarding reads with adapters, uncalled bases, mean Phred below 15, or no exact constant-primer or identifier match. COPE v1.2.5 was used to merge high-quality paired reads. Each unique nucleotide sequence was treated as a clonotype, and MiTCR v1.1 was used to align the clonotypes to the IMGT TRB V, D and J references. Only V-J combinations with frequency above 0.0001 were analysed, covering 99% to 99.2% of repertoires. For each V-J combination, a TCR clonal expansion and chaos score was defined as the ratio of F50 clonal expansion to chaos observed in the TCRdist matrix. Welch's t-statistics and random forest were used to reduce features to some 13 V-J combinations, which were fed into a naive Bayes classifier. Thyroid-blood repertoire similarity was quantified with the Morisita-Horn index. The public sequencing data were trimmed at Q25 with fastp and processed into clonotypes with MiXCR by TCRdb, which kept only in-frame beta chains. Rows with one shared CDR3 protein collapse into an entry with the most common genes and DNA. It is TCRdb's table, rather than the study itself, that gives the V and J calls and clone size. For this sample there are under 20,000 distinct CDR3 sequences; about half appear just once. Around 25% of the sample goes to the ten largest clones.

This clonotype appeared a few times. It has no known antigen specificity. Base quality data are lacking; no much larger clone is found one base away. Overall results and qualifications from the work: Sample size was not statistically predetermined, and group allocation was not concealed from the investigators. In validation, the model predicted ophthalmopathy progression with roughly 68% sensitivity and roughly 72% specificity; some twelve predicted patients were CT-confirmed with GO in a median of 6.5 months. Among expanded thyroid clonotypes with frequency above 0.001, most also showed up in blood, which suggests that blood repertoires may reflect the thyroid immune response. Ophthalmopathy was separated from stable hyperthyroidism by the 13-signature model with just under 90% sensitivity and 81% to 84% specificity in cross-validation and with 80%/75% in the test set.

Hyperthyroidism was defined as stable when no progression to ophthalmopathy occurred within 18 months of follow-up. Hyperthyroidism patients were newly diagnosed, with disease duration under 2 months, and aged 18 to 65 years. Anyone with other autoimmune diseases, uncontrolled infections, pregnancy or lactation was excluded from the study. Diagnosis was based on clinical symptoms, serum thyroxine, TRAb, thyroid ultrasound and orbital computed tomography. Ficoll-Paque density gradient centrifugation was used to isolate PBMCs from approximately 10 ml of fresh peripheral blood. Total RNA was extracted using Trizol reagent, and RNA quality was checked on an Agilent 2100 Bioanalyzer. A distance of 8 bases separates the germline ends of V and J, which lose 2 bases and 0 bases respectively. The germline V gene supplies CDR1 MNHEY and CDR2 SVGAGI. From the cysteine through the phenylalanine, the CDR3 covers 15 amino acids. The sequence is cut down to CDR3 DNA, 45 bases in frame from base 1.

The sample consisted of peripheral blood. The sequence was collected from a woman aged 40 to 50 with stable Graves' hyperthyroidism. Donor details come from another sample of the same person, matched by shared clones. Recombination joined TRBV6-5 with TRBJ1-3, with the D gene uncertain. The DNA is TGTGCCAGCAGTTACGGGGTGTTCTCTGGAAACACCATATATTTT. This sequence encodes CASSYGVFSGNTIYF.